Below are 32 T cell receptor beta chains sequenced from a single sample in a study of cytomegalovirus exposure and HLA in healthy donors. This PCR relied on a set of 60 Vbeta primers and 13 Jbeta primers. Profiled with immunoSEQ multiplex PCR; TCRdb holds only in-frame clones, not every one. The table lists under 200,000 clones, roughly 80% of them singletons. Sequenced input: PBMCs. The receptor source for this set is a human donor in good health.

V is TRBV5-1 and J is TRBJ1-1, with D unclear. Germline V gene data show CDR1 as SGHRS and CDR2 as YFSETQ. The CDR3 runs 14 residues. V lost 5 bases and J 2 bases, leaving 13 bases between the germline ends. CDR3 DNA sequence: TGCGCCAGCAGTTTAAGCCGGGGAAACACTGAAGCTTTCTTT. It is translated as CASSLSRGNTEAFF.

The chain links TRBV2 to TRBJ1-6, with no clear D. The CDR3 loop spans 14 amino acids. The V and J ends lost 7 bases and 6 bases respectively, with 13 bases between them. Per germline, CDR1 SNHLY and CDR2 FYNNEI. The CDR3 region has the DNA TGTGCCAGCAACGGAGGCGGACGTAATTCACCCCTCCACTTT. It encodes CASNGGGRNSPLHF.

The rearrangement joins TRBV5-1 to TRBJ1-1; D is perhaps TRBD1 (6 bases). In germline, CDR1 is SGHRS, CDR2 YFSETQ. Between the trimmed V and J ends, which lost 3 bases and 3 bases, there was a span of 12 bases. The CDR3 is 14 amino acids. The CDR3 DNA is TGCGCCAGCAGCTCACAGGGTTCGGACACTGAAGCTTTCTTT. It is translated as CASSSQGSDTEAFF.

The genes are TRBV6-6 and TRBJ1-5, with 8 bases that match TRBD1. Germline V gene sequence: CDR1 MNHNY, CDR2 SVGAGI (reference sequence). Losses at the gene ends were 6 bases for V and 6 bases for J; bases not matched to a gene: 7. There are 14 residues in the CDR3. CDR3 protein: CASSDAGGTQPQHF. The CDR3 nucleotides read TGTGCCAGCAGCGACGCAGGGGGCACTCAGCCCCAGCATTTT.

This chain connects TRBV6-9 to TRBJ2-1, with 7 bases lining up with TRBD2. The CDR3 sequence is 14 residues long. Germline V gene data show CDR1 as MNHGY and CDR2 as SVAAGI. Trimming took 6 bases from V and 7 from J; bases not matched to a gene: 9. This chain's CDR3 is CASRLSSGENEQFF. CDR3 DNA: TGTGCCAGCAGGCTATCTAGCGGAGAGAATGAGCAGTTCTTC.

The V gene is TRBV27, the J gene TRBJ1-1, with 8 bases that match TRBD1. This CDR3 has 15 residues. V lost 2 bases to trimming and J lost 2 bases; unmatched junction nucleotides: 4. Germline CDR1 and CDR2: MNHEY and SMNVEV (reference sequence). Written as DNA, the CDR3 is TGTGCCAGCAGTTTACGGGCAGGGGGCAACACTGAAGCTTTCTTT. Its protein is CASSLRAGGNTEAFF.

The chain has TRBV2 and TRBJ1-3; D ambiguous. Looked up from germline, CDR1 is SNHLY and CDR2 is FYNNEI. V lost 10 bases to trimming and J lost 1 base, with 14 bases between them. The CDR3 contains 14 residues. CDR3 sequence (DNA): TGTGCCATGGAGGACGGAGGATCTGGAAACACCATATATTTT. This sequence encodes CAMEDGGSGNTIYF. The variable domain in full, with the rest retrieved from reference TRBV2 and TRBJ1-3, is EPEVTQTPSHQVTQMGQEVILRCVPISNHLYFYWYRQILGQKVEFLVSFYNNEISEKSEIFDDQFSVERPDGSNFTLKIRSTKLEDSAMYFCAMEDGGSGNTIYFGEGSWLTVV.

The rearrangement links TRBV6-1 to TRBJ1-5; D is undetermined. V was trimmed by 7 bases and J by 0 bases, leaving 10 bases between them. CDR1 and CDR2 (germline): MNHNS, SASEGT. The CDR3 spans 14 residues. In nucleotides, the CDR3 is TGTGCCAGCATGAGGTCCTATAGCAATCAGCCCCAGCATTTT. It encodes CASMRSYSNQPQHF.

This sequence joins TRBV4-1 and TRBJ2-1, with TRBD2 matching over 12 bases. This CDR3 comprises 14 residues. CDR1 MGHRA and CDR2 YSYEKL come from the germline V gene. V shed 4 bases and J 14 bases; nucleotides not matched to a gene: 9. In nucleotides, the CDR3 is TGCGCCAGCAGCCTCACTAGCGGGGGGACACTAAAGTTCTTC. It encodes CASSLTSGGTLKFF.

The chain links TRBV4-3 to TRBJ1-2; D is uncertain. V was clipped by 4 bases and J by 2 bases, with 14 bases between them. This CDR3 is 15 amino acids long. The germline V gene has CDR1 LGHNA and CDR2 YSLEER. The CDR3 DNA reads as TGCGCCAGCAGCCCCCGTGAGTTATTGAACTATGGCTACACCTTC. Protein sequence: CASSPRELLNYGYTF.

The chain's CDR3 is CASSYPGSGTGELFF. The CDR3, as DNA: TGTGCCAGCAGTTACCCAGGTAGTGGCACCGGGGAGCTGTTTTTT. This rearrangement joins TRBV6-6 to TRBJ2-2; no definite D call. This CDR3 has 15 amino acids. The germline V gene has CDR1 MNHNY and CDR2 SVGAGI (reference sequence). V was shortened by 2 bases and J by 4 bases, with 11 bases between the two germline ends.

The chain employs TRBV6-5 and TRBJ1-2; 8 nucleotides agree with TRBD1. J gave up 7 bases and V 1 base, and 5 bases lay outside the gene matches. CDR1 is MNHEY and CDR2 is SVGAGI in the germline V gene. The CDR3 has 14 residues. CDR3: CASSYYQGATGYTF. The DNA of the CDR3 is TGTGCCAGCAGTTACTATCAGGGGGCAACTGGCTACACCTTC.

This chain connects TRBV5-6 to TRBJ2-5; no clear D gene. Germline loops: CDR1 SGHDT, CDR2 YYEEEE. V was clipped by 4 bases and J by 5 bases, with 12 bases between them. The CDR3 is 13 residues long. The CDR3 loop reads CASSLVSPETQYF. CDR3 sequence (DNA): TGTGCCAGCAGCCTAGTGTCGCCGGAGACCCAGTACTTC. Complete variable domain (other parts from reference TRBV5-6 and TRBJ2-5): DAGVTQSPTHLIKTRGQQVTLRCSPKSGHDTVSWYQQALGQGPQFIFQYYEEEERQRGNFPDRFSGHQFPNYSSELNVNALLLGDSALYLCASSLVSPETQYFGPGTRLLVL.

The chain carries TRBV7-9 and TRBJ1-4, with 10 nucleotides matching TRBD1. J gave up 8 bases and V 0 bases, and 9 bases lay outside the gene matches. Per germline, CDR1 SEHNR and CDR2 FQNEAQ (reference sequence). The CDR3 consists of 17 residues. For the CDR3, the DNA is TGTGCCAGCAGCTTAGCATACGGGACAGGGGATAGCGAAAAACTGTTTTTT. Its translation is CASSLAYGTGDSEKLFF.

J is TRBJ2-5 and V is TRBV7-9, with D tentatively TRBD2 (7 bases). The CDR3 sequence is 14 residues long. V dropped 4 bases and J dropped 5 bases, with 14 bases sitting between them. Per germline, CDR1 SEHNR and CDR2 FQNEAQ (reference sequence). The CDR3 protein is CASSWEGGGETQYF. The DNA for the CDR3 is TGTGCCAGCAGCTGGGAAGGGGGAGGGGAGACCCAGTACTTC.

This chain connects TRBV11-2 to TRBJ2-1, with D perhaps TRBD2 (7 bases). The CDR3 extends over 12 amino acids. V lost 5 bases to trimming and J lost 9 bases, with 11 bases between them. The germline gives CDR1 SGHAT, CDR2 FQNNGV. The CDR3 DNA reads as TGTGCCAGCAGCAAGGGGGGGAGTGAGCAGTTCTTC. It is translated as CASSKGGSEQFF.

The rearrangement links TRBV7-8 to TRBJ2-1; TRBD2 aligns across 9 bases. The CDR3 contains 13 residues. Trimming cost V 5 bases and J 15 bases; bases outside gene matches: 11. Germline V gives CDR1 SGHVS, CDR2 FQNEAQ. The CDR3 is CASSLRFAGGPFF. CDR3 DNA: TGTGCCAGCAGCCTGAGGTTTGCGGGGGGGCCGTTCTTC.

The chain employs TRBV19 and TRBJ1-5; D is possibly TRBD1 (5 bases). Germline assignment: CDR1 LNHDA and CDR2 SQIVND (reference sequence). Trimming pared 10 bases from V and 0 bases from J, leaving 13 bases between. CDR3 length: 14 amino acids. The CDR3 nucleotides read TGTGCCACCCAGACAGACCATAGCAATCAGCCCCAGCATTTT. Amino acids: CATQTDHSNQPQHF. Full variable domain (missing parts from reference TRBV19 and TRBJ1-5): DGGITQSPKYLFRKEGQNVTLSCEQNLNHDAMYWYRQDPGQGLRLIYYSQIVNDFQKGDIAEGYSVSREKKESFPLTVTSAQKNPTAFYLCATQTDHSNQPQHFGDGTRLSIL.

The chain links TRBV2 to TRBJ2-7; 11 bases match TRBD2. The CDR3 contains 16 residues. After removal of 5 bases from V and 4 bases from J, the junction contained 10 bases not matched to a gene. Per the germline V gene, CDR1 is SNHLY and CDR2 is FYNNEI. The DNA for the CDR3 is TGTGCCAGCAGTAGTACTCCGGGACTAGCGGCATACGAGCAGTACTTC. Amino acid sequence: CASSSTPGLAAYEQYF.

The rearrangement links TRBV19 to TRBJ1-5; a weak D match, TRBD1 (5 bases). The germline V and J ends were trimmed by 5 bases and 2 bases, with 16 bases remaining between them. CDR1 is LNHDA and CDR2 is SQIVND in the germline V gene (reference sequence). The CDR3 has 16 amino acids. Here the CDR3 DNA reads TGTGCCAGTAGTCTCCGTTGGGGCCTAGGCAATCAGCCCCAGCATTTT. It yields the protein CASSLRWGLGNQPQHF.

This rearrangement joins TRBV19 to TRBJ1-5, with D unresolved. V was cut by 5 bases and J by 5 bases, with 10 bases left in between. Germline CDR1 reads LNHDA; CDR2 reads SQIVND (reference sequence). CDR3 length equals 13 residues. This CDR3 is CASSATVDQPQHF. As DNA, the CDR3 is TGTGCCAGTAGTGCCACGGTTGATCAGCCCCAGCATTTT. The whole variable domain, filled in from reference TRBV19 and TRBJ1-5, reads DGGITQSPKYLFRKEGQNVTLSCEQNLNHDAMYWYRQDPGQGLRLIYYSQIVNDFQKGDIAEGYSVSREKKESFPLTVTSAQKNPTAFYLCASSATVDQPQHFGDGTRLSIL.

The rearrangement uses TRBV7-2 and TRBJ1-1, with D possibly being TRBD1 (5 bases). The germline gives CDR1 SGHTA, CDR2 FQGNSA. Trimming removed 2 bases from V and 7 bases from J, with 14 bases in between. The CDR3 has 14 amino acids. The CDR3 sequence: CASSLFGGTGEAFF. CDR3 sequence (DNA): TGTGCCAGCAGCTTATTTGGGGGGACCGGTGAAGCTTTCTTT.

V gene TRBV9 combines with J gene TRBJ1-5; perhaps TRBD1 as D (6 bases). Trimming left V 3 bases short and J 4 bases short, with 14 bases between. Germline assignment: CDR1 SGDLS and CDR2 YYNGEE. CDR3 length: 15 residues. CDR3 in DNA: TGTGCCAGCAGCGCGTCTGGGGGCTTGAATCAGCCCCAGCATTTT. It specifies CASSASGGLNQPQHF. The full variable domain, rest sourced from reference TRBV9 and TRBJ1-5, is DSGVTQTPKHLITATGQRVTLRCSPRSGDLSVYWYQQSLDQGLQFLIQYYNGEERAKGNILERFSAQQFPDLHSELNLSSLELGDSALYFCASSASGGLNQPQHFGDGTRLSIL.

This clone was seen a handful of times. This CDR3 reads CASSVWQFNEKLFF. The CDR3 DNA reads as TGTGCCAGCAGTGTTTGGCAGTTTAATGAAAAACTGTTTTTT. This sequence joins TRBV6-1 and TRBJ1-4; D not certain. Germline CDR1 is MNHNS and CDR2 is SASEGT. The CDR3 has 14 residues. V lost 4 bases and J 4 bases, leaving 10 bases between the germline ends.

J is TRBJ2-5 and V is TRBV12-5, with 9 nucleotides matching TRBD1. Trimming at V came to 3 bases and at J to 5 bases, leaving 10 bases not matched to a gene. Germline V CDR1 and CDR2: LGHNT, FRNRAP. CDR3 length: 16 amino acids. CDR3 amino acids: CASGLRGTGTGETQYF. CDR3 nucleotide sequence: TGTGCTAGTGGTTTAAGGGGGACAGGGACTGGGGAGACCCAGTACTTC.

The chain is built from TRBV5-6 and TRBJ2-3; 7 positions agree with TRBD2. J gave up 0 bases and V 6 bases, and 4 bases lay outside the gene matches. This CDR3 region has 14 residues. The V gene's germline CDR1 is SGHDT and CDR2 YYEEEE. The CDR3 bases are TGTGCCAGCAAGCGGGACTGGAGCACAGATACGCAGTATTTT. It specifies CASKRDWSTDTQYF. The variable domain in full, completed from reference TRBV5-6 and TRBJ2-3, reads DAGVTQSPTHLIKTRGQQVTLRCSPKSGHDTVSWYQQALGQGPQFIFQYYEEEERQRGNFPDRFSGHQFPNYSSELNVNALLLGDSALYLCASKRDWSTDTQYFGPGTRLTVL.

This chain connects TRBV2 to TRBJ2-5, with D perhaps TRBD1 (6 bases). The assigned J gene may be wrong: the sequence end matches TRBJ2-7 better. CDR3 length equals 13 residues. Germline lookup yields CDR1 SNHLY and CDR2 FYNNEI. CDR3 nucleotide sequence: TGTGCCAGCATTTTTGAGGGGGCCTACGAGCAGTACTTC. It translates to CASIFEGAYEQYF.

The rearrangement links TRBV5-1 to TRBJ1-1; D is perhaps TRBD1 (6 bases). Germline CDR1 reads SGHRS; CDR2 reads YFSETQ. Trimming stripped 4 bases from V and 1 base from J, with 14 bases between. CDR3 length equals 15 residues. The DNA of the CDR3 is TGCGCCAGCAGCCCCGGGGACATCCCGAACACTGAAGCTTTCTTT. It encodes CASSPGDIPNTEAFF.

This clone occurred once. This sequence joins TRBV7-9 and TRBJ1-2; 9 positions match TRBD1. Trimming took 4 bases from V and 8 from J; bases not matched to a gene: 17. This CDR3 is built from 17 residues. The V gene's germline CDR1 is SEHNR and CDR2 FQNEAQ (reference sequence). The CDR3 coding sequence is TGTGCCAGCAGCTGGGCCGAGGACAGGGGAAATAAAATAGGCTACACCTTC. Translating it yields CASSWAEDRGNKIGYTF.

The rearrangement joins TRBV2 to TRBJ2-5; D possibly corresponds to TRBD2 (6 bases). Per the germline V gene, CDR1 is SNHLY and CDR2 is FYNNEI. V was pared by 8 bases and J by 1 base, with 14 bases between. The CDR3 has 14 residues. CDR3 sequence: CASATGTFQETQYF. CDR3 nucleotides: TGTGCCAGCGCAACCGGGACTTTCCAAGAGACCCAGTACTTC. The complete variable domain, with remaining parts taken from reference TRBV2 and TRBJ2-5, reads EPEVTQTPSHQVTQMGQEVILRCVPISNHLYFYWYRQILGQKVEFLVSFYNNEISEKSEIFDDQFSVERPDGSNFTLKIRSTKLEDSAMYFCASATGTFQETQYFGPGTRLLVL.

The chain uses TRBV4-1 and TRBJ2-2; 11 bases fit TRBD1. Germline CDR1 and CDR2: MGHRA and YSYEKL. The CDR3 covers 17 residues. With V trimmed by 4 bases and J by 7 bases, 11 bases remained unmatched. The CDR3 bases are TGCGCCAGCAGCCGACCTGGGACAGGGGGTTGGGGCGGGGAGCTGTTTTTT. This encodes CASSRPGTGGWGGELFF.

This rearrangement joins TRBV6-1 to TRBJ2-3, with 7 nucleotides matching TRBD2. Trimming removed 6 bases from V and 3 bases from J; junction bases left unmatched: 6. This CDR3 contains 14 residues. CDR1 and CDR2 from the germline V gene are MNHNS and SASEGT. Here the CDR3 DNA reads TGTGCCAGCAGACGCAGGGAGGGGACAGATACGCAGTATTTT. This sequence encodes CASRRREGTDTQYF.